These 3 T cell receptor beta chains came from one sample sequenced in a study of human T cells and chemical hapten exposure. The sample's time point: pre-sensitization, week 0. Treatment described: therapeutic diphenylcyclopropenone sensitization with weekly scalp DPC. TCRdb reprocessed the RACE reads via MiXCR and lists one record per CDR3 protein. Here the sample spans some 300,000 distinct CDR3 sequences, around 5.5% being singletons. The sequencing used whole blood, collected in connection with sensitization to the hapten diphenylcyclopropenone (DPC). The receptors derive from a woman aged 18-29 years with alopecia areata. Some clones in this sample may be carry-over from other donors' samples.

This clonotype has more than one count but fewer than ten. The V gene is TRBV28, the J gene TRBJ1-5; D gene uncertain. This CDR3 region has 14 residues. The V and J ends lost 7 bases and 6 bases respectively, with 16 bases between them. Germline V gene data show CDR1 as MDHEN and CDR2 as SYDVKM. The CDR3 coding sequence is TGTGCCAGCACCCTGGGGAACGGACGTCAGCCCCAGCATTTT. As protein: CASTLGNGRQPQHF.

This clonotype was detected many times. V usage is TRBV5-1 and J usage is TRBJ2-7; D not certain. Germline CDR1 is SGHRS and CDR2 is YFSETQ. The V end lost 0 bases, the J end lost 4 bases, and 11 bases lay between the germline ends. The CDR3 extends over 14 amino acids. The CDR3 protein is CASSLDRQAYEQYF. In DNA form, the CDR3 reads TGCGCCAGCAGCTTGGACAGACAAGCGTACGAGCAGTACTTC. The complete variable domain, with remaining parts taken from reference TRBV5-1 and TRBJ2-7, reads KAGVTQTPRYLIKTRGQQVTLSCSPISGHRSVSWYQQTPGQGLQFLFEYFSETQRNKGNFPGRFSGRQFSNSRSEMNVSTLELGDSALYLCASSLDRQAYEQYFGPGTRLTVT.

This clonotype was counted ten times or more. This chain uses TRBV15 with TRBJ1-5; D might be TRBD1 (6 bases). Germline V gene lookup returns CDR1 LNHNV and CDR2 YYDKDF (reference sequence). The CDR3 is made up of 14 amino acids. V was shortened by 4 bases and J by 2 bases, with 9 bases between the two germline ends. The CDR3 loop reads CATSNGGGNQPQHF. The CDR3 nucleotides are TGTGCCACCAGCAATGGGGGCGGCAATCAGCCCCAGCATTTT.